Below, 10 T cell receptor beta chains from the same sample are listed, as sequenced in a study of beta chain features in type 1 diabetes. General study findings and limits: Within each of all four CD4+ subsets, Type 1 diabetes patients had TCRB CDR3s that were moderately but significantly shorter.

These receptors lack a known antigen. The study reverse transcribed the entire isolated RNA, so it sequenced expressed TCRB transcripts. Libraries were prepared by immunoSEQ multiplex PCR; TCRdb keeps only in-frame clonotypes and omits some of them. The sample lists some 350,000 clones, 9.6% occurring once. Sequences were obtained from central memory CD4+ T cells from blood. The receptors here all came from a man aged 25 to 45 with type 1 diabetes.

The sample holds many counts of this clone. The V call is TRBV5-6, the J call TRBJ1-4, with D possibly TRBD1 on 5 matching bases. The germline V gene encodes CDR1 SGHDT and CDR2 YYEEEE. The ends were cut back, 7 bases at V and 7 bases at J, with 14 bases in the middle. This CDR3 region has 13 residues. Here the CDR3 reads CASGKGRGEKLFF. The CDR3 nucleotides are TGTGCCAGCGGCAAAGGGAGGGGTGAAAAACTGTTTTTT.

The table lists this clone with a few counts. The chain recombines TRBV30 with TRBJ2-2; a weak D match, TRBD2 (6 bases). Germline V gene sequence: CDR1 GTSNPN, CDR2 SVGIG (reference sequence). The CDR3 sequence is 14 residues long. Trimming shortened V by 3 bases and J by 0 bases, and 8 bases separated the two germline ends. The CDR3 sequence is CAWREGSNTGELFF. The CDR3 nucleotides read TGTGCCTGGAGGGAGGGTTCGAACACCGGGGAGCTGTTTTTT.

The V call is TRBV30, the J call TRBJ2-5; D ambiguous. The CDR3 length is 16 residues. V gave up 2 bases and J gave up 1 base, with 17 bases separating them. The germline V gene has CDR1 GTSNPN and CDR2 SVGIG (reference sequence). Written as DNA, the CDR3 is TGTGCCTGGAGTCCCTTTAGGGCACTACTCCAAGAGACCCAGTACTTC. It yields the protein CAWSPFRALLQETQYF. Combining the CDR3 with reference TRBV30 and TRBJ2-5 gives the whole variable domain SQTIHQWPATLVQPVGSPLSLECTVEGTSNPNLYWYRQAAGRGLQLLFYSVGIGQISSEVPQNLSASRPQDRQFILSSKKLLLSDSGFYLCAWSPFRALLQETQYFGPGTRLLVL.

J is TRBJ2-1 and V is TRBV11-2; D is unclear. CDR3 length: 14 residues. Germline assignment: CDR1 SGHAT and CDR2 FQNNGV. Trimming cost V 4 bases and J 6 bases, with 13 bases left between them. The DNA of the CDR3 is TGTGCCAGCAGCTCTCTACTTGCCGGCAATGAGCAGTTCTTC. As protein: CASSSLLAGNEQFF.

This clone appeared a few times. The chain couples TRBV15 to TRBJ2-1; 11 nucleotides match TRBD2. Germline V gives CDR1 LNHNV, CDR2 YYDKDF (reference sequence). The CDR3 is 15 residues long. Germline trimming cut 1 base from V and 5 bases from J; bases unmatched to any gene: 1. The CDR3 nucleotides are TGTGCCACCAGCAGAGGTAGCGGGAGGGACAATGAGCAGTTCTTC. Encoded protein: CATSRGSGRDNEQFF.

This clone has just a few counts. This CDR3 reads CASSLGSYRTDTQYF. Written as DNA, the CDR3 is TGTGCCAGCAGCTTAGGCTCATACCGCACAGATACGCAGTATTTT. The rearrangement uses TRBV7-6 and TRBJ2-3, with unresolved D. Germline V gene sequence: CDR1 SGHVS, CDR2 FNYEAQ. This CDR3 is built from 15 residues. V gave up 1 base and J gave up 1 base, with 9 bases separating them.

The chain carries TRBV7-9 and TRBJ2-6; D possibly corresponds to TRBD1 (6 bases). The germline V gene encodes CDR1 SEHNR and CDR2 FQNEAQ (reference sequence). This CDR3 region has 16 residues. Trimming shortened V by 5 bases and J by 3 bases, and 14 bases separated the two germline ends. CDR3 region: CASSQSQGYGANVLTF. CDR3 nucleotides: TGTGCCAGCAGCCAGAGTCAGGGGTATGGGGCCAACGTCCTGACTTTC.

This clone was counted only a few times. The chain is built from TRBV14 and TRBJ1-1, with D maybe TRBD1 (5 bases). Germline lookup yields CDR1 SGHDN and CDR2 FVKESK. CDR3 length: 16 amino acids. V gave up 4 bases and J gave up 0 bases, with 15 bases separating them. In DNA, the CDR3 is TGTGCCAGCAGCCTGTTGAAGGGGACTATGAACACTGAAGCTTTCTTT. It is translated as CASSLLKGTMNTEAFF.

The rearrangement uses TRBV6-5 and TRBJ2-1, with D possibly TRBD1 on 6 matching bases. The CDR3 covers 12 residues. From germline, CDR1 is MNHEY and CDR2 SVGAGI. Trimming cost V 6 bases and J 9 bases, with 12 bases left between them. The CDR3 coding sequence is TGTGCCAGCAGCACCAGGGGTATTGAGCAGTTCTTC. Translating it yields CASSTRGIEQFF.

This clone was found a few times. V usage is TRBV2 and J usage is TRBJ1-5; D call uncertain. This CDR3 contains 13 residues. From germline, CDR1 is SNHLY and CDR2 FYNNEI. Between the trimmed V and J ends, which lost 4 bases and 11 bases, there was a span of 15 bases. The chain's CDR3 is CASSVIGETAQHF. CDR3 DNA: TGTGCCAGCAGTGTGATTGGGGAAACAGCCCAGCATTTT. Filled out from reference TRBV2 and TRBJ1-5, the complete variable domain reads EPEVTQTPSHQVTQMGQEVILRCVPISNHLYFYWYRQILGQKVEFLVSFYNNEISEKSEIFDDQFSVERPDGSNFTLKIRSTKLEDSAMYFCASSVIGETAQHFGDGTRLSIL.